This T cell receptor (beta chain) appears in the sequencing data of a study of cytomegalovirus exposure and HLA in healthy donors. About the study: As released early, the data held about 85 million unique TCRs from HLA-typed donors.

With 60 Vbeta and 13 Jbeta primers, the PCR was carried out. TCRdb's copy holds only in-frame clones and misses some; the assay was immunoSEQ multiplex PCR. The sample records fewer than 200,000 clones, about 85% being singletons. The V and J ends lost 3 bases and 8 bases, in that order; junction bases with no gene match: 7. The CDR3 totals 15 residues. Germline V gives CDR1 KGHSH, CDR2 LQKENI. Sample: PBMCs. The receptor was isolated from a man between 18 and 29 years old in good health and CMV-seropositive. The genes are TRBV18 and TRBJ1-4; 9 nucleotides line up with TRBD1. CDR3 in DNA: TGTGCCAGCTCACCTCAACAGGGGGCTGGGGAAAAACTGTTTTTT. It specifies CASSPQQGAGEKLFF.